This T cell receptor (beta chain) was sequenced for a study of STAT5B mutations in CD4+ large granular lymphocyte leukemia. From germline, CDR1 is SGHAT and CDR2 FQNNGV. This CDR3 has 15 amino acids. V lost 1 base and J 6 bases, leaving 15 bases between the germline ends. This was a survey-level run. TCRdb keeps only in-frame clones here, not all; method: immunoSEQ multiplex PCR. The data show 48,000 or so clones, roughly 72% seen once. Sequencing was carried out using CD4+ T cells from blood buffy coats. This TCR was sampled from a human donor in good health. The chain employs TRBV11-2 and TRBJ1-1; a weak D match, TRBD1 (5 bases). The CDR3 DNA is TGTGCCAGCAGCTTAGGTAGGGCAGGGACGGCTGAAGCTTTCTTT. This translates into CASSLGRAGTAEAFF.